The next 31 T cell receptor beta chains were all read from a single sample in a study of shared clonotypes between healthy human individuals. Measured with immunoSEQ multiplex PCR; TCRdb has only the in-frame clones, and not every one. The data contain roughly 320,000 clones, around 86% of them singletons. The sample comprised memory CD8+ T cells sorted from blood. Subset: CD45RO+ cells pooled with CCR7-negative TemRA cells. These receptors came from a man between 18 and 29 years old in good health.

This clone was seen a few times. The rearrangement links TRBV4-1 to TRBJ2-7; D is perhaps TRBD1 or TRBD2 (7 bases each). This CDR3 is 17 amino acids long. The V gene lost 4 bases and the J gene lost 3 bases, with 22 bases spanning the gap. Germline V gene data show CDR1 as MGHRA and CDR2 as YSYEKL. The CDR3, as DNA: TGCGCCAGCAGCCTGGGACCTCTACCAGGGGGGGACTACGAGCAGTACTTC. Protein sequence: CASSLGPLPGGDYEQYF.

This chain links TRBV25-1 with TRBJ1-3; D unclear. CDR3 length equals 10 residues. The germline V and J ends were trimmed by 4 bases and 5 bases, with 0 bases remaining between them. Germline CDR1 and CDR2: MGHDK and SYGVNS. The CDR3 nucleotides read TGTGCCAGCAGTGGAAACACCATATATTTT. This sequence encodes CASSGNTIYF. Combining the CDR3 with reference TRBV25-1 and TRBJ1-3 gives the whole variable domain EADIYQTPRYLVIGTGKKITLECSQTMGHDKMYWYQQDPGMELHLIHYSYGVNSTEKGDLSSESTVSRIRTEHFPLTLESARPSHTSQYLCASSGNTIYFGEGSWLTVV.

CDR3 DNA: TGTGCCATCAGTGAGGACAGGGGAGTAACCTATGGCTACACCTTC. It encodes CAISEDRGVTYGYTF. This sequence joins TRBV10-3 and TRBJ1-2; 8 bases align to TRBD1. Germline values: CDR1 ENHRY, CDR2 SYGVKD. V shed 2 bases, J shed 4 bases, and the junction held 6 bases outside the gene matches. The length of the CDR3 is 15 residues.

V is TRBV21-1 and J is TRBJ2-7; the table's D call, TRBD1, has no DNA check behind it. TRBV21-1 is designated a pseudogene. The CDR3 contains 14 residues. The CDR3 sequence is CASNGRDSPYEQYF. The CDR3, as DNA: TGTGCCAGCAACGGCAGGGACAGCCCCTACGAGCAGTACTTC.

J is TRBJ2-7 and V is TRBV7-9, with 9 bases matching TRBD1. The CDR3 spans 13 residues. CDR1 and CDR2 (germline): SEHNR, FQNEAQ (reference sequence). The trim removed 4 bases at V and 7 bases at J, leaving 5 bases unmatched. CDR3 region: CASSSYGTGEQYF. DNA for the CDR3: TGTGCCAGCAGCTCCTACGGGACAGGGGAGCAGTACTTC.

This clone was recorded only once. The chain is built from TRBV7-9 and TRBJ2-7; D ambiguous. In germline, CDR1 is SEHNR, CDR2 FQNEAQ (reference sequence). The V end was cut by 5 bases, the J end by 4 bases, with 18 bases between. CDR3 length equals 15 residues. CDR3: CASSRLGKGSYEQYF. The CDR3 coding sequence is TGTGCCAGCAGCCGACTGGGAAAGGGATCGTACGAGCAGTACTTC.

The CDR3 DNA reads TGTGCCAGCAGTTGGGACAGGGGGTCCAATGAGCAGTTCTTC. Protein: CASSWDRGSNEQFF. The chain has TRBV27 and TRBJ2-1, with 11 bases matching TRBD1. V was pared by 4 bases and J by 6 bases, with 2 bases of the junction left unmatched. The CDR3 totals 14 residues. Germline CDR1 is MNHEY and CDR2 is SMNVEV (reference sequence).

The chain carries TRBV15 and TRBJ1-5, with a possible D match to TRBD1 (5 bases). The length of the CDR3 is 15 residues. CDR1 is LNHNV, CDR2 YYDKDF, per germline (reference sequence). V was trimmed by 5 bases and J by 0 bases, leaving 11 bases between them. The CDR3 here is CATSGTGNSNQPQHF. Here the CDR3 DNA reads TGTGCCACCAGCGGGACTGGAAATAGCAATCAGCCCCAGCATTTT.

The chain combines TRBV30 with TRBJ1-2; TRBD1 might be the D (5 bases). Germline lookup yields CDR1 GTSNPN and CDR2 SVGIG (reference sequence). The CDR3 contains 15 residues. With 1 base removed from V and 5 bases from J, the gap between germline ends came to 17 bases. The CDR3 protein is CAWSAPGGGLYGYTF. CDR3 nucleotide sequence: TGTGCCTGGAGTGCCCCGGGCGGGGGTCTTTATGGCTACACCTTC.

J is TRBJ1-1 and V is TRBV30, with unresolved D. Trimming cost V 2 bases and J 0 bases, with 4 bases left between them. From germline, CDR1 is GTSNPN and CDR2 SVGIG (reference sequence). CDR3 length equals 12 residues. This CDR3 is CAWSRLNTEAFF. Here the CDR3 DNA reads TGTGCCTGGAGTCGGTTGAACACTGAAGCTTTCTTT.

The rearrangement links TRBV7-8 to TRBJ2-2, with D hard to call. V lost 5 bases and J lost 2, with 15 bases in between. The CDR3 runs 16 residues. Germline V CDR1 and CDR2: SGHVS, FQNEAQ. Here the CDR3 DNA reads TGTGCCAGCAGCACCGGAGCCCGCAGAAACACCGGGGAGCTGTTTTTT. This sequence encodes CASSTGARRNTGELFF. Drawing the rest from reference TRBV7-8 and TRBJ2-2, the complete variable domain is GAGVSQSPRYKVAKRGQDVALRCDPISGHVSLFWYQQALGQGPEFLTYFQNEAQLDKSGLPSDRFFAERPEGSVSTLKIQRTQQEDSAVYLCASSTGARRNTGELFFGEGSRLTVL.

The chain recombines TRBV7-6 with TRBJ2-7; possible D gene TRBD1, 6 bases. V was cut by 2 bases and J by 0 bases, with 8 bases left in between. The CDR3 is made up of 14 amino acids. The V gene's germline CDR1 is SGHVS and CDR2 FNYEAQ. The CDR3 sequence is CASSLRDTSYEQYF. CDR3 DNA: TGTGCCAGCAGCTTACGGGACACCTCCTACGAGCAGTACTTC.

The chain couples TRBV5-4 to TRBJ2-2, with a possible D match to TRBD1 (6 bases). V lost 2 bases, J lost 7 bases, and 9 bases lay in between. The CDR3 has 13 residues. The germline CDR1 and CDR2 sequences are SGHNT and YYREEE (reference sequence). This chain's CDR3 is CASSFRGGGELFF. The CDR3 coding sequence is TGTGCCAGCAGCTTCAGGGGTGGCGGGGAGCTGTTTTTT.

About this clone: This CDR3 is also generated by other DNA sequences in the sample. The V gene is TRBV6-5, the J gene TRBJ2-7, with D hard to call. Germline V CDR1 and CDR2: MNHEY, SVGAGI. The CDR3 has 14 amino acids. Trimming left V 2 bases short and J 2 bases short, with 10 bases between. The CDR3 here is CASSYEDGTYEQYF. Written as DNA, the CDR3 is TGTGCCAGCAGTTACGAGGACGGTACCTACGAGCAGTACTTC.

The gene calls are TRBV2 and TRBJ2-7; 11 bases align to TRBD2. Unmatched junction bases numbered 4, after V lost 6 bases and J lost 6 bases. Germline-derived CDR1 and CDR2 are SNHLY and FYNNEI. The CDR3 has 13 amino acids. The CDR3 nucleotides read TGTGCCAGCAGCTTACTAGCGGGAGCCGAGCAGTACTTC. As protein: CASSLLAGAEQYF.

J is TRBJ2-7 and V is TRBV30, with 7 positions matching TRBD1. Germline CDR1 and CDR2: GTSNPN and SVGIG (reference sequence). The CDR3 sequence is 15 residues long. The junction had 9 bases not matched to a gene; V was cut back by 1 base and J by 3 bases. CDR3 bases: TGTGCCTGGAGTGAGATAGGGGGCAGGGGCTACGAGCAGTACTTC. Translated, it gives CAWSEIGGRGYEQYF.

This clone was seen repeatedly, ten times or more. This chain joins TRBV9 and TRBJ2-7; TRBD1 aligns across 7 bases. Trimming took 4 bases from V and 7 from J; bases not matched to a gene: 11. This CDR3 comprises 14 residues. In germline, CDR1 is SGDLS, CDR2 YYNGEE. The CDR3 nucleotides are TGTGCCAGCAGCCCTTCAGGGGGAGAATGGGAGCAGTACTTC. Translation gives CASSPSGGEWEQYF.

The CDR3 DNA sequence: TGCAGTGCAAACGACATGCTCGAGCAGTACTTC. It codes for CSANDMLEQYF. This chain connects TRBV20-1 to TRBJ2-7; D call uncertain. Germline V gives CDR1 DFQATT, CDR2 SNEGSKA (reference sequence). This CDR3 has 11 residues. V lost 6 bases and J 6 bases, leaving 12 bases between the germline ends.

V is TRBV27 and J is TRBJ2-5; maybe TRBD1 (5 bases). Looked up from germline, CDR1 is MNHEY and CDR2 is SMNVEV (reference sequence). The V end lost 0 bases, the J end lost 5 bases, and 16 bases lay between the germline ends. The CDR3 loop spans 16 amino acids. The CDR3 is CASSLSPQGSGETQYF. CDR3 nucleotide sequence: TGTGCCAGCAGTTTATCGCCCCAGGGTTCGGGTGAGACCCAGTACTTC.

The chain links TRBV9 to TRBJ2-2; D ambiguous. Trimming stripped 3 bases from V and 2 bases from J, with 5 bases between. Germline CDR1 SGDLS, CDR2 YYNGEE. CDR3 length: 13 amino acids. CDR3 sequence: CASSGENTGELFF. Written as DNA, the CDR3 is TGTGCCAGCAGCGGCGAAAACACCGGGGAGCTGTTTTTT.

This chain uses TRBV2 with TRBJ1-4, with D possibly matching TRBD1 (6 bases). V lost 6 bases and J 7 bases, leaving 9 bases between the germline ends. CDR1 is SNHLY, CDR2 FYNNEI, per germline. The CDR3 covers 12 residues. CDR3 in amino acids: CASRTGSEKLFF. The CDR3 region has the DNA TGTGCCAGCAGGACAGGATCTGAAAAACTGTTTTTT.

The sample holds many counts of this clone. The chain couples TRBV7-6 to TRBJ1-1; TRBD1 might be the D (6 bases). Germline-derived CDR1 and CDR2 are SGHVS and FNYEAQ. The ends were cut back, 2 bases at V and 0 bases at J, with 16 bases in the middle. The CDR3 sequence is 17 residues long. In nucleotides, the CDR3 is TGTGCCAGCAGCTTACTAGGGGTGGAGGGGGTGAACACTGAAGCTTTCTTT. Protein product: CASSLLGVEGVNTEAFF.

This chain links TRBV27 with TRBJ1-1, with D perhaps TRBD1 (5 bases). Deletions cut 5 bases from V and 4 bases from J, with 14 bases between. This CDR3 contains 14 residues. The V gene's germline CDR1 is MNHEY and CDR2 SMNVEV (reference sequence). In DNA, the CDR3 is TGTGCCAGCAGTGGGGTGGGGGGAGTCACTGAAGCTTTCTTT. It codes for CASSGVGGVTEAFF.

The CDR3 sequence: CASSLDRRDLRGSYEQYF. In DNA, the CDR3 is TGTGCCAGCAGCTTAGATCGGAGGGACCTCCGTGGTTCCTACGAGCAGTACTTC. The V gene is TRBV11-3, the J gene TRBJ2-7; D is possibly TRBD2 (6 bases). V shed 0 bases and J shed 1 base, with 19 bases lying between them. The germline CDR1 and CDR2 sequences are SGHNT and YENEEA. This CDR3 contains 18 residues.

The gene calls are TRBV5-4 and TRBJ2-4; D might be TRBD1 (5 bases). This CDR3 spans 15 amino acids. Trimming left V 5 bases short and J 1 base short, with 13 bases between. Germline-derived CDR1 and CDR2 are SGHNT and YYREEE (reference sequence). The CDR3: CASRDNKGAKNIQYF. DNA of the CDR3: TGTGCCAGCAGAGACAATAAGGGGGCCAAAAACATTCAGTACTTC. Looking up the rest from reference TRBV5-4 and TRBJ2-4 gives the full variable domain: ETGVTQSPTHLIKTRGQQVTLRCSSQSGHNTVSWYQQALGQGPQFIFQYYREEENGRGNFPPRFSGLQFPNYSSELNVNALELDDSALYLCASRDNKGAKNIQYFGAGTRLSVL.

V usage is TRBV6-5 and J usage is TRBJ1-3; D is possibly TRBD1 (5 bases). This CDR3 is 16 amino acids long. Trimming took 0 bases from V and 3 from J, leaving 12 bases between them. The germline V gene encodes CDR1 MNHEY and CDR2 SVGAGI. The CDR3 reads CASSYSSGAGGNTIYF. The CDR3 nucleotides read TGTGCCAGCAGTTACTCTTCCGGGGCGGGTGGAAACACCATATATTTT.

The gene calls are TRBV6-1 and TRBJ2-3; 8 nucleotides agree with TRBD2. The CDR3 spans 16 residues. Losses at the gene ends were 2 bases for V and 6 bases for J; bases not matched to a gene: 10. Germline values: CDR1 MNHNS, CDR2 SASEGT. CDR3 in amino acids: CASSEQTRGVTDTQYF. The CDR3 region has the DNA TGTGCCAGCAGTGAACAGACGCGGGGGGTCACGGATACGCAGTATTTT.

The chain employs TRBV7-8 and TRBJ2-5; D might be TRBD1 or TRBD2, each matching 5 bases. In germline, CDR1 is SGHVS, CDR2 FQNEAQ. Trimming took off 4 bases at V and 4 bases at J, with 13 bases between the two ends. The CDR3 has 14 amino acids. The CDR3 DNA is TGTGCCAGCAGCTCCTTTTCCGGGGCAGAGACCCAGTACTTC. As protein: CASSSFSGAETQYF. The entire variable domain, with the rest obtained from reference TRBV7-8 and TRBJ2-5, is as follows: GAGVSQSPRYKVAKRGQDVALRCDPISGHVSLFWYQQALGQGPEFLTYFQNEAQLDKSGLPSDRFFAERPEGSVSTLKIQRTQQEDSAVYLCASSSFSGAETQYFGPGTRLLVL.

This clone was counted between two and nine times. The CDR3 sequence is CSVRDGNTGELFF. The CDR3 bases are TGCAGCGTCCGGGACGGGAACACCGGGGAGCTGTTTTTT. The V gene is TRBV29-1, the J gene TRBJ2-2; D tentatively fits TRBD1 or TRBD2 (5 bases each). This CDR3 region has 13 residues. Between the trimmed V and J ends, which lost 6 bases and 1 base, there was a span of 9 bases. Germline values: CDR1 SQVTM, CDR2 ANQGSEA.

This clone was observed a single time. CDR3 bases: TGCGCCAGCAGCCAAGATAGGTCAATTTCACCCCTCCACTTT. Protein product: CASSQDRSISPLHF. The J gene is TRBJ1-6, the V gene TRBV4-3, with D hard to call. V lost 0 bases to trimming and J lost 9 bases, with 9 bases between them. The CDR3 extends over 14 amino acids. CDR1 is LGHNA, CDR2 YSLEER, per germline.

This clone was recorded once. This CDR3 reads CASSEVGEDEQYF. Here the CDR3 DNA reads TGTGCCAGCAGTGAAGTCGGGGAAGACGAGCAGTACTTC. J is TRBJ2-7 and V is TRBV2; possible D gene TRBD2, 5 bases. Trimming shortened V by 1 base and J by 5 bases, and 9 bases separated the two germline ends. Germline CDR1 is SNHLY and CDR2 is FYNNEI. The CDR3 has 13 residues.